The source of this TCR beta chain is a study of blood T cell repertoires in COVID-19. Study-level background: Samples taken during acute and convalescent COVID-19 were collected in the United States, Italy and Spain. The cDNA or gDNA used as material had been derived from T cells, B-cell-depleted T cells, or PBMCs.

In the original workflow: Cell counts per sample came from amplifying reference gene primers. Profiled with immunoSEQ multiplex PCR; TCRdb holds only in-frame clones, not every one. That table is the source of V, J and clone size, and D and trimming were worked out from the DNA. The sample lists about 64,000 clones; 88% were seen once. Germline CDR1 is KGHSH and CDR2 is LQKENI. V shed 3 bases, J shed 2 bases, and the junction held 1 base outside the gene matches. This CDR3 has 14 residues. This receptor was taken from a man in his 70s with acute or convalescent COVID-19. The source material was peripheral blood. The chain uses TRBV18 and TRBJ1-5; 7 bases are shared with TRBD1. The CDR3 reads CASSPGQGNQPQHF. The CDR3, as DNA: TGTGCCAGCTCACCCGGACAGGGCAATCAGCCCCAGCATTTT.